This T cell receptor (beta chain) originates from a study of breast tumors, draining lymph nodes, adjacent tissues. TCRdb re-called the multiplex PCR reads through MiXCR, storing one row per CDR3 protein. The table lists about 89,000 distinct CDR3 sequences, over 25% of them singletons. To note about this clonotype: A read error may account for a junction end that differs from germline.

Looked up from germline, CDR1 is DFQATT and CDR2 is SNEGSKA (reference sequence). CDR3 length: 11 residues. The lymph nodes were axillary draining lymph nodes from breast cancer patients. The specimen was axillary lymph node tissue. This TCR was sampled from a female donor with breast cancer. Some clones in this sample may be carry-over from other donors' samples. The J gene is TRBJ2-5, the V gene TRBV20-1; D might be TRBD2 (5 bases). CDR3 region: CNARESETQYF. CDR3 DNA: TGCAATGCTAGGGAGAGTGAGACCCAGTACTTC.